The table lists the clone carrying this TCR beta chain with a count of one. Sequencing was performed with immunoSEQ multiplex PCR; in TCRdb, only in-frame clones are kept and a portion is missing. The sample has roughly 170,000 clones, around 90% seen once. This sample is drawn from a study of control samples from healthy donors and cancer patients. This CDR3 spans 15 amino acids. The germline V gene has CDR1 SQVTM and CDR2 ANQGSEA. Sequenced input: blood. This chain connects TRBV29-1 to TRBJ2-4; TRBD1 might be the D (5 bases). The sequence came from a woman in her thirties or forties in good health. CDR3 residues: CRGHPGSIAKNIQYF. The CDR3 DNA reads TGCAGAGGACACCCTGGGTCCATAGCCAAAAACATTCAGTACTTC.